Listed below are T cell receptor beta chains from one sample, sequenced in a study of T cell repertoires in cytomegalovirus infection. TCRdb analysed the reads with MiXCR anew, one entry per CDR3 protein. Of 510,000 or so distinct CDR3 sequences in the sample, approximately 25% were seen once. The specimen was PBMCs. These TCRs come from a human donor in good health (CMV status not recorded). Some clones in this sample may be carry-over from other donors' samples. The CDR3 runs from the conserved cysteine through the conserved F or W. D genes are given only for firm matches. Clone size is not always given. Where it is, it says once, few, many or a class for expanded clones.

clone_size j_call d_call v_call cdr3_aa cdr3_nt
NA TRBJ2-3 NA TRBV4-1 CASSPGSTSTDTQYF TGCGCCAGCAGCCCTGGGTCTACTAGCACAGATACGCAGTATTTT
NA TRBJ2-3 TRBD1 TRBV12-3/TRBV12-4 CASSSDRVVTDTQYF TGTGCCAGCAGTTCAGACAGGGTGGTCACAGATACGCAGTATTTT
many TRBJ1-1 NA TRBV7-3 CASSQGGEGTEAFF TGTGCCAGCAGCCAAGGGGGGGAAGGGACTGAAGCTTTCTTT
few TRBJ2-7 NA TRBV5-4 CASSSRREMSYEQYF TGTGCCAGCAGCTCCCGTCGGGAGATGTCCTACGAGCAGTACTTC
few TRBJ1-5 TRBD1 TRBV7-2 CASSSGQGGRQSQHF TGTGCCAGCAGCTCCGGACAGGGGGGAAGGCAGTCCCAGCATTTT
many TRBJ2-5 TRBD2 TRBV4-1 CASSREVAGGPGETQYF TGCGCCAGCAGCCGAGAAGTAGCGGGAGGGCCTGGGGAGACCCAGTACTTC
NA TRBJ2-7 TRBD2 TRBV6-6 CASSYPPSGNDEQYF TGTGCCAGCAGTTACCCTCCTAGCGGGAACGACGAGCAGTACTTC
NA TRBJ2-2 NA TRBV15 CATSVRNTGELFF TGTGCCACCAGCGTCAGAAATACCGGGGAGCTGTTTTTT
NA TRBJ2-4 NA TRBV30 CASTWGAQGGSENIQYF TGTGCCTCCACTTGGGGGGCGCAGGGAGGTTCGGAAAACATTCAGTACTTC
few TRBJ2-1 NA TRBV5-4 CASSLKQLRGAHNEQFF TGTGCCAGCAGCTTGAAGCAGTTGCGGGGAGCCCACAATGAGCAGTTCTTC
many TRBJ1-2 TRBD1 TRBV7-2 CASSSGTGEGYTF TGTGCCAGCAGCTCAGGGACAGGGGAAGGCTACACCTTC
NA TRBJ1-5 TRBD1 TRBV29-1 CSAILRTGVDQPQHF TGCAGCGCCATTTTGAGGACAGGGGTCGATCAGCCCCAGCATTTT
few TRBJ2-5 NA TRBV10-3 CAIRASAQETQYF TGTGCCATCAGGGCTAGCGCCCAAGAGACCCAGTACTTC
NA TRBJ2-6 NA TRBV2 CASSGRQRSGANVLTF TGTGCCAGCAGTGGCAGGCAGCGTTCTGGGGCCAACGTCCTGACTTTC
few TRBJ2-1 TRBD2 TRBV29-1 CSVDNGRAYNEQFF TGCAGCGTTGACAACGGGAGGGCCTACAATGAGCAGTTCTTC
few TRBJ1-4 TRBD1 TRBV5-1 CASSAGQGAANEKLFF TGCGCCAGCAGCGCGGGACAGGGGGCTGCTAATGAAAAACTGTTTTTT
few TRBJ2-3 TRBD2 TRBV4-3 CASSGREGHGTDTQYF TGCGCCAGCAGCGGGCGGGAGGGCCACGGCACAGATACGCAGTATTTT
NA TRBJ2-5 NA TRBV6-2/TRBV6-3 CASSYSEAVRTQYF TGTGCCAGCAGTTACTCTGAGGCGGTCCGGACCCAGTACTTC
few TRBJ2-1 TRBD2 TRBV3-1 CASSQDRSGRASNEQFF TGTGCCAGCAGCCAAGATCGCAGCGGGAGGGCTAGCAATGAGCAGTTCTTC
NA TRBJ1-3 TRBD1 TRBV7-9 CASSFILGQGANVNTIYF TGTGCCAGCAGCTTCATTCTGGGACAGGGGGCGAACGTAAACACCATATATTTT
NA TRBJ1-2 TRBD1 TRBV29-1 CSAFGTASGYTF TGCAGCGCCTTCGGGACAGCCTCTGGCTACACCTTC
NA TRBJ2-5 NA TRBV5-1 CASSLVFLERVQETQYF TGCGCCAGCAGCTTGGTGTTTCTCGAGCGGGTCCAAGAGACCCAGTACTTC
NA TRBJ2-4 TRBD1 TRBV7-3 CASSLTPQGATVPSIQYF TGTGCCAGCAGCTTAACGCCTCAGGGGGCGACTGTCCCGTCCATTCAGTACTTC
few TRBJ1-3 NA TRBV19 CASRVGSSSGNTIYF TGTGCCAGTCGGGTAGGGTCTAGCTCTGGAAACACCATATATTTT
NA TRBJ1-1 NA TRBV5-4 CASSRFDRPGAEAFF TGTGCCAGCAGCCGATTCGACAGGCCAGGCGCTGAAGCTTTCTTT
few TRBJ2-3 NA TRBV6-2/TRBV6-3 CASSYSIPDPSTDTQYF TGTGCCAGCAGTTACTCGATTCCTGATCCCAGCACAGATACGCAGTATTTT
few TRBJ2-3 TRBD2 TRBV5-4 CASSGTSGRAERPDTQYF TGTGCCAGCTCCGGGACTAGCGGGAGGGCCGAGAGGCCAGATACGCAGTATTTT
many TRBJ2-2 TRBD2 TRBV11-2 CASSPSSGPKAGELFF TGTGCCAGCAGCCCTTCTAGCGGCCCTAAGGCGGGGGAGCTGTTTTTT
few TRBJ2-3 TRBD2 TRBV5-6 CASSWITGLAGGMGTDTQYF TGTGCCAGCAGCTGGATCACGGGACTAGCGGGGGGTATGGGCACAGATACGCAGTATTTT
NA TRBJ2-1 NA TRBV11-3 CASGPNPQGSKQFF TGTGCCAGCGGACCAAACCCCCAGGGCAGTAAGCAGTTCTTC
NA TRBJ2-7 TRBD1 TRBV30 CAWHRRGTGYEQYF TGTGCCTGGCATCGTCGGGGGACAGGTTACGAGCAGTACTTC
few TRBJ1-4 TRBD1 TRBV28 CASSPGQALNEKLFF TGTGCCAGCAGTCCAGGACAGGCCCTTAATGAAAAACTGTTTTTT
many TRBJ1-5 TRBD1 TRBV28 CASSYLDRVSNQPQHF TGTGCCAGCAGTTACCTGGACAGGGTTAGCAATCAGCCCCAGCATTTT
few TRBJ2-5 NA TRBV6-5 CASSYTTPGTSETQYF TGTGCCAGCAGTTACACGACACCCGGGACTTCAGAGACCCAGTACTTC
few TRBJ2-5 TRBD2 TRBV12-3/TRBV12-4 CASTPLKGLAGEETQYF TGTGCCAGCACGCCGCTTAAGGGACTAGCGGGAGAAGAGACCCAGTACTTC
NA TRBJ1-2 NA TRBV7-2 CASSANQGPGGYTF TGTGCCAGCAGCGCGAATCAGGGGCCCGGTGGCTACACCTTC
few TRBJ2-1 TRBD2 TRBV12-5 CASGSSGSSYNEQFF TGTGCTAGTGGATCTAGCGGAAGCTCCTACAATGAGCAGTTCTTC
many TRBJ2-3 TRBD2 TRBV7-3 CASSLDGGRMTDTQYF TGTGCCAGCAGCTTAGACGGCGGGAGAATGACAGATACGCAGTATTTT
NA TRBJ2-7 NA TRBV7-6 CASSGVPVVGVGEQYF TGTGCCAGCAGCGGAGTACCGGTGGTCGGCGTGGGCGAGCAGTACTTC
NA TRBJ1-2 NA TRBV10-3 CAISEWTDYGYTF TGTGCCATCAGTGAGTGGACCGATTATGGCTACACCTTC
few TRBJ2-1 NA TRBV6-2/TRBV6-3 CASSYSTRGSYNEQFF TGTGCCAGCAGTTACTCGACTAGGGGCTCCTACAATGAGCAGTTCTTC